Following are 14 T cell receptor beta chains from one sample sequenced in a study of blood T cells in healthy people across ages. Sample-barcoded 5' priming and a J-beta primer mix drove a second PCR of about 7 to 12 cycles. TCRdb analysed the 5' RACE reads with MiXCR anew, one entry per CDR3 protein. This table holds 1,800,000 or so distinct CDR3 sequences, about two fifths found once. The source material was blood. The receptors here all came from a human donor in good health.

This sequence joins TRBV7-2 and TRBJ2-3; 16 bases align to TRBD2. V dropped 3 bases and J dropped 1; count of bases not matched to a gene: 7. This CDR3 contains 19 residues. CDR1 SGHTA and CDR2 FQGNSA come from the germline V gene. CDR3 protein: CASSFPGLAGGARTDTQYF. CDR3 sequence (DNA): TGTGCCAGCAGCTTCCCGGGACTAGCGGGGGGGGCTCGCACAGATACGCAGTATTTT.

This clonotype was picked up one time. The chain joins TRBV29-1 to TRBJ1-4; a weak D match, TRBD1 (5 bases). This CDR3 region has 12 residues. Trimming stripped 4 bases from V and 12 bases from J, with 15 bases between. Germline V gene sequence: CDR1 SQVTM, CDR2 ANQGSEA. CDR3: CSVAQGNEELFF. For the CDR3, the DNA is TGCAGCGTTGCTCAGGGAAACGAAGAACTGTTTTTT.

This clonotype occurred a few times. The V call is TRBV5-1, the J call TRBJ2-7, with D possibly TRBD2 on 5 matching bases. V lost 0 bases and J 3 bases, leaving 16 bases between the germline ends. The CDR3 runs 16 residues. The germline gives CDR1 SGHRS, CDR2 YFSETQ. CDR3 nucleotide sequence: TGCGCCAGCAGCTTGGCCCTATACGGGAAACACTACGAGCAGTACTTC. It codes for CASSLALYGKHYEQYF. Drawing the rest from reference TRBV5-1 and TRBJ2-7, the complete variable domain is KAGVTQTPRYLIKTRGQQVTLSCSPISGHRSVSWYQQTPGQGLQFLFEYFSETQRNKGNFPGRFSGRQFSNSRSEMNVSTLELGDSALYLCASSLALYGKHYEQYFGPGTRLTVT.

The chain joins TRBV7-2 to TRBJ2-7, with D possibly being TRBD1 (5 bases). The CDR3 contains 14 residues. V was shortened by 5 bases and J by 0 bases, with 11 bases between the two germline ends. Germline values: CDR1 SGHTA, CDR2 FQGNSA. CDR3 sequence reads: CASSAGSSSYEQYF. The CDR3, as DNA: TGTGCCAGCAGCGCAGGGTCCAGCTCCTACGAGCAGTACTTC.

This clonotype showed up just a few times. This rearrangement joins TRBV12-3 or TRBV12-4 to TRBJ1-1, with D tentatively TRBD1 (5 bases). V was clipped by 4 bases and J by 4 bases, with 19 bases between them. This CDR3 region has 16 residues. The DNA for the CDR3 is TGTGCCAGCAGTTCTATAAGAGGTGGGGGACGCACTGAAGCTTTCTTT. This encodes CASSSIRGGGRTEAFF.

This clonotype was seen repeatedly, ten times or more. The junction departs from germline at one end; a sequencing error may be responsible. V and J are TRBV7-2 and TRBJ2-4, with D hard to call. Germline CDR1 reads SGHTA; CDR2 reads FQGNSA. The CDR3 totals 12 residues. The CDR3 is CASSVAKNIQYF. The CDR3 region has the DNA TGTGCCAGCAGCGTAGCCAAAAACATTCAGTACTTC.

The J gene is TRBJ1-1, the V gene TRBV6-2 or TRBV6-3, with 9 bases that match TRBD1. Germline trimming cut 6 bases from V and 7 bases from J; bases unmatched to any gene: 12. Germline CDR1 is MNHEY and CDR2 is SVGEGT. The CDR3 totals 15 residues. The CDR3 region has the DNA TGTGCCAGCAGCAGTACGGGGGACAGGGCGTTTGAAGCTTTCTTT. It is translated as CASSSTGDRAFEAFF.

There are many counts of this clonotype. The rearrangement joins TRBV12-3 or TRBV12-4 to TRBJ1-2, with D uncertain. The CDR3 is made up of 13 amino acids. V was shortened by 8 bases and J by 0 bases, with 10 bases between the two germline ends. CDR3 region: CASSVSPNYGYTF. CDR3 bases: TGTGCCAGCTCCGTCTCTCCTAACTATGGCTACACCTTC.

This clonotype was recorded a few times. The chain has TRBV2 and TRBJ2-4; 7 nucleotides agree with TRBD1. The trim removed 4 bases at V and 6 bases at J, leaving 6 bases unmatched. From germline, CDR1 is SNHLY and CDR2 FYNNEI. This CDR3 is built from 14 residues. CDR3 sequence: CASSGLRQGNIQYF. CDR3 DNA sequence: TGTGCCAGCAGTGGCCTACGACAGGGAAACATTCAGTACTTC.

The V gene is TRBV15, the J gene TRBJ1-6; D not certain. Between the trimmed V and J ends, which lost 0 bases and 10 bases, there was a span of 10 bases. CDR3 size: 14 residues. Germline lookup yields CDR1 LNHNV and CDR2 YYDKDF (reference sequence). The CDR3 loop reads CATSRDRINSPLHF. CDR3 sequence (DNA): TGTGCCACCAGCAGAGATCGCATCAACTCACCCCTCCACTTT.

For this clonotype: This may be a read error, as it is one base from a much larger clone. The V call is TRBV7-9, the J call TRBJ2-5; D gene uncertain. The CDR3 has 12 amino acids. The germline CDR1 and CDR2 sequences are SEHNR and FQNEAQ (reference sequence). DNA of the CDR3: TGTACCAGCAGCTTACAGCAAGAGACCCAGTACTTC. It specifies CTSSLQQETQYF.

The V gene is TRBV20-1, the J gene TRBJ2-1; D not resolved. The germline CDR1 and CDR2 sequences are DFQATT and SNEGSKA (reference sequence). There are 16 residues in the CDR3. V shed 4 bases and J shed 0 bases, with 16 bases lying between them. CDR3 residues: CSAIGLGSLSYNEQFF. The CDR3 DNA follows: TGCAGTGCTATAGGGTTAGGGTCACTCTCCTACAATGAGCAGTTCTTC.

This chain connects TRBV12-3 or TRBV12-4 to TRBJ2-1; D gene unclear. Trimming removed 3 bases at V and 7 bases at J, with 19 bases between. The CDR3 loop spans 16 amino acids. CDR3 sequence: CASSFYLSGFRNEQFF. As DNA, the CDR3 is TGTGCCAGCAGTTTTTATCTCTCCGGGTTCAGGAATGAGCAGTTCTTC.

This clonotype showed up just a few times. J is TRBJ2-7 and V is TRBV29-1; the match to TRBD2 covers 10 bases. After removal of 5 bases from V and 0 bases from J, the junction contained 4 bases not matched to a gene. This CDR3 is 14 amino acids long. Germline-derived CDR1 and CDR2 are SQVTM and ANQGSEA. CDR3 in amino acids: CSVSGLAVSYEQYF. Written as DNA, the CDR3 is TGCAGCGTTTCCGGACTAGCGGTCTCCTACGAGCAGTACTTC.